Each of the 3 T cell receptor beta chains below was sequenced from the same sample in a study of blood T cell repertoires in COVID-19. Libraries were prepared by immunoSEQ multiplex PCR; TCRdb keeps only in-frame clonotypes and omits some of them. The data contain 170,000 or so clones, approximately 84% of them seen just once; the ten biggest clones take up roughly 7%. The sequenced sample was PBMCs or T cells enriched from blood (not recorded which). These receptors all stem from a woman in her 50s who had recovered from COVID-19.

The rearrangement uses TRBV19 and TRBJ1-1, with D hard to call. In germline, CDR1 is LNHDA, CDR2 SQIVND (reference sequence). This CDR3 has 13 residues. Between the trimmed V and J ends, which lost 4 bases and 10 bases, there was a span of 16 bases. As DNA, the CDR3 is TGTGCCAGTAGTAGCCCCGCCACCCCCGGAGCTTTCTTT. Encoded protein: CASSSPATPGAFF.

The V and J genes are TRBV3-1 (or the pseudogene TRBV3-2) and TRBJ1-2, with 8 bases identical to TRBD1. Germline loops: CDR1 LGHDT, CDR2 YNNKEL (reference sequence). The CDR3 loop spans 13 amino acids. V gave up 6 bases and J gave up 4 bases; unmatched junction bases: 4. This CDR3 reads CASSMDRVYGYTF. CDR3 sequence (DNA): TGTGCCAGCAGTATGGACAGGGTCTATGGCTACACCTTC.

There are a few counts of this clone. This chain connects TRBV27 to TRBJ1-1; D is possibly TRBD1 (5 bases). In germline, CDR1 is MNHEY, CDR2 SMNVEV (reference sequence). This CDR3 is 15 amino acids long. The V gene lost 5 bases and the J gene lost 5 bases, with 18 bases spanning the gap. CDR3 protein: CASSGAALTGTEAFF. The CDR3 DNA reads TGTGCCAGCAGTGGGGCAGCCCTAACTGGAACTGAAGCTTTCTTT.